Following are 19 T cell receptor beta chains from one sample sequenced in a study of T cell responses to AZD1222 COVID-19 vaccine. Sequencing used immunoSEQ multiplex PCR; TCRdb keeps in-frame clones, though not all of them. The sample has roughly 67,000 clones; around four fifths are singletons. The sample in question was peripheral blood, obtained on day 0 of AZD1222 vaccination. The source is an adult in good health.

DNA of the CDR3: TGTGCCAGCAGCTTAAAACTGTACTCTGGGGCCAACGTCCTGACTTTC. Protein: CASSLKLYSGANVLTF. V gene TRBV7-6 combines with J gene TRBJ2-6; D gene unclear. V was clipped by 2 bases and J by 0 bases, with 8 bases between them. Germline values: CDR1 SGHVS, CDR2 FNYEAQ. This CDR3 has 16 residues. Using reference TRBV7-6 and TRBJ2-6 for the parts outside the CDR3, the full variable domain is GAGVSQSPRYKVTKRGQDVALRCDPISGHVSLYWYRQALGQGPEFLTYFNYEAQQDKSGLPNDRFSAERPEGSISTLTIQRTEQRDSAMYRCASSLKLYSGANVLTFGAGSRLTVL.

The CDR3 here is CASSFGTSEETQYF. The CDR3 nucleotides are TGCGCCAGCAGCTTTGGGACTAGTGAAGAGACCCAGTACTTC. The rearrangement uses TRBV5-1 and TRBJ2-5, with 8 bases matching TRBD2. With 2 bases clipped from V and 3 bases from J, the junction kept 3 bases outside the gene matches. Per the germline V gene, CDR1 is SGHRS and CDR2 is YFSETQ. The CDR3 has 14 residues.

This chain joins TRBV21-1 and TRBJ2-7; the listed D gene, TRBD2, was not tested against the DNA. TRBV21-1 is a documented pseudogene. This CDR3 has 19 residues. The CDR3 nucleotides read TGTGCCAGCACCGAAAAAAGGGCGGAGTGTCGGGGAGGCTCGTACGAGCAGTACTTC. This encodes CASTEKRAECRGGSYEQYF.

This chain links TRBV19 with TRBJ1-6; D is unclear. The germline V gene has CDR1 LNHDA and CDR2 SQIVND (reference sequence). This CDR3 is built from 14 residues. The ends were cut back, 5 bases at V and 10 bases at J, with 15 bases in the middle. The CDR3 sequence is CASSSRAPGSPLHF. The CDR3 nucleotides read TGTGCCAGTAGTTCGCGGGCACCAGGCTCACCCCTCCACTTT. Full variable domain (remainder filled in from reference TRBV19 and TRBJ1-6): DGGITQSPKYLFRKEGQNVTLSCEQNLNHDAMYWYRQDPGQGLRLIYYSQIVNDFQKGDIAEGYSVSREKKESFPLTVTSAQKNPTAFYLCASSSRAPGSPLHFGNGTRLTVT.

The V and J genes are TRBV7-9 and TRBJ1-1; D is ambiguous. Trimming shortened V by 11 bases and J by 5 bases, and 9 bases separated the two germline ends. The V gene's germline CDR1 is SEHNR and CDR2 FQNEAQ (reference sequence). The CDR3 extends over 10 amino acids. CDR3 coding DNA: TGTGCCGTCGTTCGGACTGAAGCTTTCTTT. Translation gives CAVVRTEAFF.

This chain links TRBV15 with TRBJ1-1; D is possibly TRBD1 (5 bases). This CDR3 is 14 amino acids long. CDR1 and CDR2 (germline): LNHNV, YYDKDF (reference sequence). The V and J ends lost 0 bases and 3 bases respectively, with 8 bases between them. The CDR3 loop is CATSRDRGDTEAFF. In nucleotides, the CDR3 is TGTGCCACCAGCAGAGATCGAGGGGACACTGAAGCTTTCTTT.

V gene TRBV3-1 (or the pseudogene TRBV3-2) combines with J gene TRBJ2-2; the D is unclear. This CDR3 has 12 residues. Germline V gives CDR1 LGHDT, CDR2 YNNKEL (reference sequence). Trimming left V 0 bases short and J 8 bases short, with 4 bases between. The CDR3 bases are TGTGCCAGCAGCCAAGATGTAGGGGAGCTGTTTTTT. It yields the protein CASSQDVGELFF.

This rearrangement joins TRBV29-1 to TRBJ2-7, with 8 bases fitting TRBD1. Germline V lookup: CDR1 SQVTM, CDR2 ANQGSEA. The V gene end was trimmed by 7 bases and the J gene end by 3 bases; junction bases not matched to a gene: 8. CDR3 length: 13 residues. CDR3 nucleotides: TGCAGCGCCGAGACAGGGGATCTCTACGAGCAGTACTTC. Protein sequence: CSAETGDLYEQYF.

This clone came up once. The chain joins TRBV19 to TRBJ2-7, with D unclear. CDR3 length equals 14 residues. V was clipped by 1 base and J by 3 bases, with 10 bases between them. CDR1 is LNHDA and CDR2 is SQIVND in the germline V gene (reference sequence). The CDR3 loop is CASSIGVQSYEQYF. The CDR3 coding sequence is TGTGCCAGTAGTATAGGGGTACAGAGCTACGAGCAGTACTTC.

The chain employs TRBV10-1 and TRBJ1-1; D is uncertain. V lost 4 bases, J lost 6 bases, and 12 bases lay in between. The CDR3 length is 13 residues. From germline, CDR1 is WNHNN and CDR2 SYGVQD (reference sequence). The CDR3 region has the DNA TGCGCCAGCAGTGCGGACCACGGGGCTGAAGCTTTCTTT. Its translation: CASSADHGAEAFF.

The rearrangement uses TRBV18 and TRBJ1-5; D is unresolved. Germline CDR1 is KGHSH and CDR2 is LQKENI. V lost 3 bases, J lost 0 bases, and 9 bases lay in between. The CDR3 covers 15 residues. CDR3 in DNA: TGTGCCAGCTCACCTCTCGGCGGTAGCAATCAGCCCCAGCATTTT. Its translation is CASSPLGGSNQPQHF. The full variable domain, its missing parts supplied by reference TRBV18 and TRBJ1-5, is NAGVMQNPRHLVRRRGQEARLRCSPMKGHSHVYWYRQLPEEGLKFMVYLQKENIIDESGMPKERFSAEFPKEGPSILRIQQVVRGDSAAYFCASSPLGGSNQPQHFGDGTRLSIL.

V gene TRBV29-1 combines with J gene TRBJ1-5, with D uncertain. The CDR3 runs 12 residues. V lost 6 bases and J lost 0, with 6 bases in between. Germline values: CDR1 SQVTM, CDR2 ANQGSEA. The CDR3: CSVGYSNQPQHF. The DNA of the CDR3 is TGCAGCGTGGGGTATAGCAATCAGCCCCAGCATTTT.

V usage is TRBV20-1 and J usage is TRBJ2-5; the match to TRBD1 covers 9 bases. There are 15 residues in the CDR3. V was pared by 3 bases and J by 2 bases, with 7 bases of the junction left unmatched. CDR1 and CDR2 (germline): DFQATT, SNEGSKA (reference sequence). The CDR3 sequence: CSASFGTGSQETQYF. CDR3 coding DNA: TGCAGTGCTAGTTTCGGGACAGGGTCACAAGAGACCCAGTACTTC.

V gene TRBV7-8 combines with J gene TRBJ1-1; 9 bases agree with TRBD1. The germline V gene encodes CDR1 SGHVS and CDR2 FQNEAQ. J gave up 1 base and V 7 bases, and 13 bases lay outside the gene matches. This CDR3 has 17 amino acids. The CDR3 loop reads CASTTVVRTGENTEAFF. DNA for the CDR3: TGTGCCAGCACCACCGTCGTCAGGACAGGGGAGAACACTGAAGCTTTCTTT.

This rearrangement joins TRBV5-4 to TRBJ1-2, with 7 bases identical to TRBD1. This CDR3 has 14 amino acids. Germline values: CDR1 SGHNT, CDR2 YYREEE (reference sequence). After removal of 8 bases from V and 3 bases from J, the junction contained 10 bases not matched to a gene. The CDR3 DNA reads TGTGCCAGTAACCGCCACAGGGGTGACTATGGCTACACCTTC. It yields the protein CASNRHRGDYGYTF.

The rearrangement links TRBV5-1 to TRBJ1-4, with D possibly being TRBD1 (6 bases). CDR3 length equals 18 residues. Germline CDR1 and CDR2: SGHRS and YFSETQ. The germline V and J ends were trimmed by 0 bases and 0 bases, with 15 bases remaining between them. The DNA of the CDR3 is TGCGCCAGCAGCTTGGCAGGGACATCTATTGCAACTAATGAAAAACTGTTTTTT. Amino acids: CASSLAGTSIATNEKLFF.

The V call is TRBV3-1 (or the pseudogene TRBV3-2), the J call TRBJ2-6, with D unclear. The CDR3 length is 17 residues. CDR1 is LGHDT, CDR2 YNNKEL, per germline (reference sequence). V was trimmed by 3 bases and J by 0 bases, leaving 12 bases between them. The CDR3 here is CASSHQRPSSGANVLTF. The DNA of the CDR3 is TGTGCCAGCAGCCACCAGAGACCCAGCTCTGGGGCCAACGTCCTGACTTTC.

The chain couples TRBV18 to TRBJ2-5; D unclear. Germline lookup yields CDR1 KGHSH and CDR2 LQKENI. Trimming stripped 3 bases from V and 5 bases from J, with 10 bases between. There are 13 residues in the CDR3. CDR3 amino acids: CASSPSSGETQYF. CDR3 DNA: TGTGCCAGCTCACCGAGTTCGGGCGAGACCCAGTACTTC.

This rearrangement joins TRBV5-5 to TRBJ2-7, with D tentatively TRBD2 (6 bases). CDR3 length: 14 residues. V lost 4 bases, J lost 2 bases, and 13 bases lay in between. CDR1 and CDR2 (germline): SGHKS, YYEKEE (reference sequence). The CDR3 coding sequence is TGTGCCAGCAGCCCGGGACTTCAAACCTACGAGCAGTACTTC. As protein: CASSPGLQTYEQYF.